The T cell receptor delta chain described here comes from a study of γδ T cells in repeated Plasmodium falciparum infection. Background on the study: Each infection was followed by sampling at 21 days, plus baseline and some pre-infection draws.

TRG and TRD sequences were obtained from every sorted gammadelta sample. TCRdb re-identified clones in the multiplex PCR reads via CATT. The sample shows some 51,000 delta-chain clones, 1.9% of them seen only once. Study outcomes and limitations: Vdelta2-negative gammadelta repertoires appeared less diverse and less shared in Malian than Australian children.

Details on this clone: Its antigen remains unidentified. A read error is the likely source, as a far larger clone sits one nucleotide away. The same CDR3 can be traced to other DNA sequences in this sample.

Bulk repertoires came from Vgamma9/Vdelta2+ or Vdelta2-negative gammadelta T cells flow-sorted from PBMC. CDR1 and CDR2 from the germline V gene are TSWWSYY and QGS. The CDR3 loop spans 22 amino acids. Sequences were obtained from gamma-delta T cells from blood. This rearrangement joins TRDV1 to TRDJ1; TRDD3 agrees at 13 bases. The J gene, not given by TCRdb, was assigned here from a germline match of the nucleotide sequence. The sequence came from a pool of human donors (malaria-infected and uninfected, not separated). The CDR3 nucleotides read TGCGCTCTTGGGGAGATTTCCTACTTGTACTGGGGGATACGTTCACCGACCGATAAACTCATCTTT. Translation: CALGEISYLYWGIRSPTDKLIF.